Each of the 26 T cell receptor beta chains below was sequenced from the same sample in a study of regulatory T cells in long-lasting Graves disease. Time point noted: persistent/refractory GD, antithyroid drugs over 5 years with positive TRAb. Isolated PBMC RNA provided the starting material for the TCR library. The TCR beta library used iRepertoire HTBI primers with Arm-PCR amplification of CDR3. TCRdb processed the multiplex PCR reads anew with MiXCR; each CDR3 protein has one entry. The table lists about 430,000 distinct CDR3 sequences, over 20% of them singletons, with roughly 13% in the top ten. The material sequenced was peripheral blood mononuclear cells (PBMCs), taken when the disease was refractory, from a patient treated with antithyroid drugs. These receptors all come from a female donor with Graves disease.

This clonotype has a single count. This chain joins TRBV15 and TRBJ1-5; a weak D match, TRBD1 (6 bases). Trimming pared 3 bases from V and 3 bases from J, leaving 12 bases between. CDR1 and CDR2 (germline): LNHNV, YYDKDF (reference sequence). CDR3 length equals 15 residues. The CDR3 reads CATSSANRDNQPQHF. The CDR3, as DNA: TGTGCCACCAGCAGTGCCAACAGGGACAATCAGCCCCAGCATTTT.

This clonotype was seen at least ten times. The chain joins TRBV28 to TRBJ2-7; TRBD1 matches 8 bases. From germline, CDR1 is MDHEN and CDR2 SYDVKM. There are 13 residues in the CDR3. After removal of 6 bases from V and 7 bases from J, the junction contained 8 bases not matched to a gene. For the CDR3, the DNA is TGTGCCAGCAGCCCCGAGGACAGGGATGAGCAGTACTTC. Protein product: CASSPEDRDEQYF.

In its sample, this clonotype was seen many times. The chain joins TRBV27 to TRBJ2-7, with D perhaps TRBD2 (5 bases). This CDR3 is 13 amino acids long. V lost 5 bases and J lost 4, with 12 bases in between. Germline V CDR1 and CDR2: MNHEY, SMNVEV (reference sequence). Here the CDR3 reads CASSPGIQYEQYF. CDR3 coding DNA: TGTGCCAGCAGTCCCGGGATCCAATACGAGCAGTACTTC.

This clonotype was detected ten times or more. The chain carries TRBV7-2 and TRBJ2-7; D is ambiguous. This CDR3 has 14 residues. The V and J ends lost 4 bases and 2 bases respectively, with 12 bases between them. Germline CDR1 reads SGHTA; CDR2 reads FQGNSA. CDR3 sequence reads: CASSSHPDAYEQYF. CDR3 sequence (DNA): TGTGCCAGCAGCTCCCATCCGGACGCCTACGAGCAGTACTTC.

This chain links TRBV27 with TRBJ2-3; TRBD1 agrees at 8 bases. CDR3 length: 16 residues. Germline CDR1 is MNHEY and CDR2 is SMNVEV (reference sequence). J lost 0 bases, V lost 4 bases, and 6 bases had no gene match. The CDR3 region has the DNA TGTGCCAGCAGTTCTCCTGGACAGGGTAGCACAGATACGCAGTATTTT. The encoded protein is CASSSPGQGSTDTQYF.

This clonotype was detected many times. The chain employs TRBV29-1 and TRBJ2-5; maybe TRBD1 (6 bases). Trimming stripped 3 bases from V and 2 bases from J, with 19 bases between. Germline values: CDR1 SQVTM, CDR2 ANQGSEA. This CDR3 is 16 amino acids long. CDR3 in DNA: TGCAGCGTTGATCGATACAGGGACCACTGGCAAGAGACCCAGTACTTC. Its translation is CSVDRYRDHWQETQYF.

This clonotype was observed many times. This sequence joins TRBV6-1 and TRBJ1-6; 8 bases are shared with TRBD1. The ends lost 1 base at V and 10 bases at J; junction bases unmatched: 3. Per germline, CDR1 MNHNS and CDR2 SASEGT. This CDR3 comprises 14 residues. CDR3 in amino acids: CASSEGRGHSPLHF. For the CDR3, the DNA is TGTGCCAGCAGTGAAGGCAGGGGGCACTCACCCCTCCACTTT.

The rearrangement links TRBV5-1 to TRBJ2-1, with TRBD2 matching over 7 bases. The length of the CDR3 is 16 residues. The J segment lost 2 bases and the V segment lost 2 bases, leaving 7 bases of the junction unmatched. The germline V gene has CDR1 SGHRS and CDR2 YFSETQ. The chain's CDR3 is CASSLIGSGTYNEQFF. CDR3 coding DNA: TGCGCCAGCAGCTTAATTGGAAGCGGGACCTACAATGAGCAGTTCTTC.

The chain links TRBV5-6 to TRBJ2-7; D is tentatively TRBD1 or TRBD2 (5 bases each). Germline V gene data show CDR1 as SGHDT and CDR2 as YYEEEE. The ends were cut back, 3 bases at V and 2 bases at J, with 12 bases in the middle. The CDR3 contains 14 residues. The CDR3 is CASSYRTGPYEQYF. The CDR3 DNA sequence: TGTGCCAGCAGCTACCGTACGGGGCCCTACGAGCAGTACTTC.

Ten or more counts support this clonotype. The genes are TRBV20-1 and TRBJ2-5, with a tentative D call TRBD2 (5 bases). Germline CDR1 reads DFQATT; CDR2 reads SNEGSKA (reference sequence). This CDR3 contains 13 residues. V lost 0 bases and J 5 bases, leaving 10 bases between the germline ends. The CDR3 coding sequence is TGCAGTGCTAGAGAAGTAGCGAGGGAGACCCAGTACTTC. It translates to CSAREVARETQYF.

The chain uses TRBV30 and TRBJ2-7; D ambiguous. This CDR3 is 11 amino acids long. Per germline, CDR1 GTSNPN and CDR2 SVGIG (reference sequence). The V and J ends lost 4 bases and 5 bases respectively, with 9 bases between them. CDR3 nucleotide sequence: TGTGCCTGGACCACATCGAACGAGCAGTACTTC. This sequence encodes CAWTTSNEQYF. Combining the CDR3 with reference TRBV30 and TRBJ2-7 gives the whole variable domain SQTIHQWPATLVQPVGSPLSLECTVEGTSNPNLYWYRQAAGRGLQLLFYSVGIGQISSEVPQNLSASRPQDRQFILSSKKLLLSDSGFYLCAWTTSNEQYFGPGTRLTVT.

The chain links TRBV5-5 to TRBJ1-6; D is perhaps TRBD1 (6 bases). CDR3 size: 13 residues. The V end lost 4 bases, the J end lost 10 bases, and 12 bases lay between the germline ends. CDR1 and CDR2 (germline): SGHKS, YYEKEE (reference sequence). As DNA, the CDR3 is TGTGCCAGCAGCCCAGGGGATGTATCACCCCTCCACTTT. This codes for CASSPGDVSPLHF.

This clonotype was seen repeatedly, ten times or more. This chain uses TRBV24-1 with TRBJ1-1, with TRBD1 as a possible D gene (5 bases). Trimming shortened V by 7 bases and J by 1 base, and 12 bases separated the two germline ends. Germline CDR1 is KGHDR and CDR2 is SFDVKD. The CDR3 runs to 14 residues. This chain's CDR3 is CATRGDAQNTEAFF. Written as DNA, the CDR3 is TGTGCCACCAGAGGGGACGCACAGAACACTGAAGCTTTCTTT.

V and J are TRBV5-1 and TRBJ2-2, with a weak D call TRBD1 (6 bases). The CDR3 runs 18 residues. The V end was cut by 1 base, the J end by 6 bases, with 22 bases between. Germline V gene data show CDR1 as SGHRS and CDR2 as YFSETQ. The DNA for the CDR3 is TGCGCCAGCAGCTTGTGGCAGGGGATACAATACACCTCCGGGGAGCTGTTTTTT. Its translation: CASSLWQGIQYTSGELFF.

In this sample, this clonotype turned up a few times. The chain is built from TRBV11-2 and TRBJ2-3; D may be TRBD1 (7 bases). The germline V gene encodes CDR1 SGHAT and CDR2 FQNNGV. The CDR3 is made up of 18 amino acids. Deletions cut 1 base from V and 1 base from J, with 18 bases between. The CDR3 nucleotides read TGTGCCAGCAGCTTAGGAAGGGGGCGGGACCGAGGCACAGATACGCAGTATTTT. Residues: CASSLGRGRDRGTDTQYF.

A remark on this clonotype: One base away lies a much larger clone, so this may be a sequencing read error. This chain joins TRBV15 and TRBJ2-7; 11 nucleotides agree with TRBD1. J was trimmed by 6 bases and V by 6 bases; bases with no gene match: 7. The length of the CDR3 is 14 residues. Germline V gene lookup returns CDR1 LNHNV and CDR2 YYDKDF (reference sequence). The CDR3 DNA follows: TGTGCCACCAGAGGGGACAGGGGGTTCCGCGAGCAGTACTTC. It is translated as CATRGDRGFREQYF.

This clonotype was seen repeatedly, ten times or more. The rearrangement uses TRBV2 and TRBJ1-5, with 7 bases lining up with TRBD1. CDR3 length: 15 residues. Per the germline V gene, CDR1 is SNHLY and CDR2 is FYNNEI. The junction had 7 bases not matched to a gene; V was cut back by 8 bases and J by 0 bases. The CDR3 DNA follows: TGTGCCAGCCGCGGGACAGACAATAGCAATCAGCCCCAGCATTTT. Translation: CASRGTDNSNQPQHF.

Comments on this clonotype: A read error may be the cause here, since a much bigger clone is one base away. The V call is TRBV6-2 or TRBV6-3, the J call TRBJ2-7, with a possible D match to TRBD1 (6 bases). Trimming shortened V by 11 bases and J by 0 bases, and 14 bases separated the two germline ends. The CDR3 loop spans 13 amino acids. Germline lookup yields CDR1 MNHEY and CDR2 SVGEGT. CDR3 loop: CAGNRDTSYEQYF. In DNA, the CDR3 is TGTGCCGGCAATCGGGACACCTCCTACGAGCAGTACTTC.

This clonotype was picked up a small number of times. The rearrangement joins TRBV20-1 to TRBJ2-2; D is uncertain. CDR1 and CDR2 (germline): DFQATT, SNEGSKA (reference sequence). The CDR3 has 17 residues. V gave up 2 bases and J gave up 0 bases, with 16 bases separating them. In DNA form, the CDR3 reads TGCAGTGCTAGACCCGTCCGGAGCGACCCGAACACCGGGGAGCTGTTTTTT. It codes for CSARPVRSDPNTGELFF.

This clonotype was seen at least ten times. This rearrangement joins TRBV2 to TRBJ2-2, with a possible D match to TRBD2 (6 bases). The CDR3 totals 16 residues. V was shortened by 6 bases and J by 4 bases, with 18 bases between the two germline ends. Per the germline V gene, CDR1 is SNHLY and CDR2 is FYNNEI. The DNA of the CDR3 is TGTGCCAGCAGCCGACTAGGTCAATATCCCACCGGGGAGCTGTTTTTT. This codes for CASSRLGQYPTGELFF.

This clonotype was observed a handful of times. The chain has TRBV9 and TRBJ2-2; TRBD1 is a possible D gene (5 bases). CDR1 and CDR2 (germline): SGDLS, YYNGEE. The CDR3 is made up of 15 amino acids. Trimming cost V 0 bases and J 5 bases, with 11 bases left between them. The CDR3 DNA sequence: TGTGCCAGCAGCGTAGCTGCAGGGATGACCGGGGAGCTGTTTTTT. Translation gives CASSVAAGMTGELFF. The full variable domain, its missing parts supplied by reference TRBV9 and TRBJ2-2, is DSGVTQTPKHLITATGQRVTLRCSPRSGDLSVYWYQQSLDQGLQFLIQYYNGEERAKGNILERFSAQQFPDLHSELNLSSLELGDSALYFCASSVAAGMTGELFFGEGSRLTVL.

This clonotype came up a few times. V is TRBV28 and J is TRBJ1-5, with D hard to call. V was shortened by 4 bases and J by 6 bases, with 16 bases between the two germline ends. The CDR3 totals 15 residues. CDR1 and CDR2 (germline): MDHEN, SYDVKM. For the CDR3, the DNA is TGTGCCAGCAGTTCTCCGGAAGGCCCCGGTCAGCCCCAGCATTTT. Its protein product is CASSSPEGPGQPQHF.

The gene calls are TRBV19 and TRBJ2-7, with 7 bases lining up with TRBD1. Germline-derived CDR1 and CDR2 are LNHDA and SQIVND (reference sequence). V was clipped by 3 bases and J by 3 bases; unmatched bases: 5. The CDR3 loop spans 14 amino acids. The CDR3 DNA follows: TGTGCCAGTAGTATCCGGGACAGCTACTACGAGCAGTACTTC. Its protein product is CASSIRDSYYEQYF.

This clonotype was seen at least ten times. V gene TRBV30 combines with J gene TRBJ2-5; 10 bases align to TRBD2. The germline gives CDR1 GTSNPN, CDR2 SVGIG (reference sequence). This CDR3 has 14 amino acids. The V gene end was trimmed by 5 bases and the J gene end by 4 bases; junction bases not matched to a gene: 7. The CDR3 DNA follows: TGTGCCTGGGAACGAGCGGGAGGGCGAGAGACCCAGTACTTC. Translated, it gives CAWERAGGRETQYF.

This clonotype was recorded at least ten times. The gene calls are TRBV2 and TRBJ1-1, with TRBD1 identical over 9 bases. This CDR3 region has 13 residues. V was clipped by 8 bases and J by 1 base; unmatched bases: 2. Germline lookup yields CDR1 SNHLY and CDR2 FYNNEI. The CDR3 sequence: CASEGQGNTEAFF. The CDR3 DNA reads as TGTGCCAGCGAGGGACAGGGGAACACTGAAGCTTTCTTT. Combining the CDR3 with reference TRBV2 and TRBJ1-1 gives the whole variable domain EPEVTQTPSHQVTQMGQEVILRCVPISNHLYFYWYRQILGQKVEFLVSFYNNEISEKSEIFDDQFSVERPDGSNFTLKIRSTKLEDSAMYFCASEGQGNTEAFFGQGTRLTVV.

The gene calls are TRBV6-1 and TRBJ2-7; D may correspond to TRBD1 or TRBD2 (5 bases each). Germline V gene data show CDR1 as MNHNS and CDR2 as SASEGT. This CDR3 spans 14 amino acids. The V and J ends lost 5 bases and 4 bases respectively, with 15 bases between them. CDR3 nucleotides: TGTGCCAGCAGTACCGGGACCCAGGGATACGAGCAGTACTTC. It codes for CASSTGTQGYEQYF.